What follows are 24 T cell receptor beta chains derived from one specimen sequenced in a study of human T cells and chemical hapten exposure. Time point indicated: pre-sensitization, week 0. Regarding treatment: therapeutic diphenylcyclopropenone sensitization with weekly scalp DPC. TCRdb used MiXCR to reprocess the RACE reads, holding one entry per CDR3 protein. Here the sample spans some 400,000 distinct CDR3 sequences, approximately 5.1% being singletons. Sequences were derived from whole blood, sampled in connection with sensitization to the hapten diphenylcyclopropenone (DPC). The receptors here all came from a woman aged 45-60 years with alopecia areata. Some clones in this sample may be carry-over from other donors' samples.

This clonotype was observed many times. The V gene is TRBV2, the J gene TRBJ2-2; TRBD2 is a possible D gene (5 bases). With 1 base removed from V and 7 bases from J, the gap between germline ends came to 7 bases. CDR1 is SNHLY, CDR2 FYNNEI, per germline. The CDR3 extends over 13 amino acids. CDR3 residues: CASSEVRDGELFF. The CDR3 DNA reads TGTGCCAGCAGTGAAGTCCGGGACGGGGAGCTGTTTTTT.

The chain employs TRBV4-2 and TRBJ1-2, with D perhaps TRBD1 (5 bases). V lost 0 bases to trimming and J lost 6 bases, with 14 bases between them. The CDR3 contains 15 residues. Germline lookup yields CDR1 LGHNA and CDR2 YNFKEQ. In DNA, the CDR3 is TGTGCCAGCAGCCAAGAGTCAGCAGGGTGGGATGGCTACACCTTC. It translates to CASSQESAGWDGYTF.

This clonotype appeared many times. V is TRBV3-1 and J is TRBJ2-3; 12 bases map to TRBD2. Germline trimming cut 5 bases from V and 5 bases from J; bases unmatched to any gene: 11. Per the germline V gene, CDR1 is LGHDT and CDR2 is YNNKEL (reference sequence). This CDR3 spans 17 amino acids. The CDR3 DNA is TGTGCCAGCAGCTTTCTTTTGACTAGCGGGAGTCAAGATACGCAGTATTTT. Translating it yields CASSFLLTSGSQDTQYF.

This clonotype was detected a few times. The gene calls are TRBV5-1 and TRBJ1-4, with D unresolved. The V gene's germline CDR1 is SGHRS and CDR2 YFSETQ. The CDR3 consists of 17 residues. The V and J ends lost 4 bases and 6 bases respectively, with 22 bases between them. This CDR3 is CASSISFRRPKDEKLFF. In DNA form, the CDR3 reads TGCGCCAGCAGCATCTCTTTTAGAAGGCCGAAGGATGAAAAACTGTTTTTT.

This clonotype was seen only a few times. The V gene is TRBV6-6, the J gene TRBJ2-3; 7 bases match TRBD1. CDR1 and CDR2 from the germline V gene are MNHNY and SVGAGI (reference sequence). CDR3 length: 13 amino acids. Unmatched junction bases numbered 4, after V lost 6 bases and J lost 4 bases. CDR3 protein: CASSSGGSDTQYF. The CDR3 coding sequence is TGTGCCAGCAGCTCAGGGGGTTCAGATACGCAGTATTTT.

This clonotype was seen a few times. V gene TRBV12-3 or TRBV12-4 combines with J gene TRBJ1-5, with 9 bases fitting TRBD1. V lost 0 bases to trimming and J lost 7 bases; unmatched junction nucleotides: 1. The CDR3 is 14 residues long. CDR3 nucleotides: TGTGCCAGCAGTTTAGCACAGGGGGCCCAGCCCCAGCATTTT. This codes for CASSLAQGAQPQHF.

This clonotype has at least ten counts. V gene TRBV29-1 combines with J gene TRBJ1-4; TRBD1 aligns across 7 bases. J was trimmed by 5 bases and V by 6 bases; bases with no gene match: 6. The CDR3 consists of 13 residues. In germline, CDR1 is SQVTM, CDR2 ANQGSEA. CDR3 in amino acids: CSVGDSGNEKLFF. DNA of the CDR3: TGCAGCGTGGGGGACAGCGGAAATGAAAAACTGTTTTTT.

The genes are TRBV5-1 and TRBJ2-2; D unresolved. CDR1 is SGHRS, CDR2 YFSETQ, per germline. This CDR3 spans 13 amino acids. Trimming stripped 6 bases from V and 1 base from J, with 7 bases between. This chain's CDR3 is CASTKGNTGELFF. CDR3 bases: TGCGCCAGCACTAAAGGGAACACCGGGGAGCTGTTTTTT.

The rearrangement links TRBV27 to TRBJ2-3, with D possibly matching TRBD1 (6 bases). Per germline, CDR1 MNHEY and CDR2 SMNVEV (reference sequence). CDR3 length: 18 residues. V was trimmed by 4 bases and J by 2 bases, leaving 22 bases between them. Written as DNA, the CDR3 is TGTGCCAGCAGTTCAAGACCACATACAGGGCCCCACACAGATACGCAGTATTTT. Its translation is CASSSRPHTGPHTDTQYF.

This clonotype was recorded at least ten times. CDR3 residues: CASSAGLADYNEQFF. The CDR3 DNA follows: TGTGCCAGCAGCGCGGGACTAGCGGATTACAATGAGCAGTTCTTC. This sequence joins TRBV11-2 and TRBJ2-1; 11 bases fit TRBD2. Losses at the gene ends were 5 bases for V and 4 bases for J; bases not matched to a gene: 4. CDR3 length: 15 amino acids. CDR1 is SGHAT and CDR2 is FQNNGV in the germline V gene.

This clonotype appeared many times. The CDR3 is CASSPDFATRELFF. The CDR3 DNA is TGTGCCAGCAGCCCAGACTTCGCAACGAGGGAGCTGTTTTTT. The chain has TRBV7-7 and TRBJ2-2; D not resolved. Germline V gene lookup returns CDR1 SSHAT and CDR2 FNYEAQ (reference sequence). The V gene lost 5 bases and the J gene lost 9 bases, with 16 bases spanning the gap. The CDR3 loop spans 14 amino acids.

This clonotype has a count of ten or more. This chain uses TRBV2 with TRBJ1-4; TRBD1 might be the D (6 bases). V gave up 4 bases and J gave up 6 bases, with 12 bases separating them. In germline, CDR1 is SNHLY, CDR2 FYNNEI. The CDR3 sequence is 14 residues long. The CDR3, as DNA: TGTGCCAGCAGTGTCAACCAGGGGCATGAAAAACTGTTTTTT. The encoded protein is CASSVNQGHEKLFF.

This clonotype was counted ten times or more. The V call is TRBV29-1, the J call TRBJ2-5; D is undetermined. V lost 1 base and J lost 5, with 11 bases in between. Germline CDR1 is SQVTM and CDR2 is ANQGSEA. The CDR3 has 13 amino acids. This chain's CDR3 is CSVEVRDRETQYF. The CDR3 region has the DNA TGCAGCGTTGAAGTTAGGGATAGGGAGACCCAGTACTTC.

The CDR3 loop reads CASSWTAQVGSGANVLTF. The CDR3 coding sequence is TGTGCCAGCAGTTGGACCGCGCAGGTGGGCTCTGGGGCCAACGTCCTGACTTTC. The chain carries TRBV27 and TRBJ2-6; D gene ambiguous. Trimming removed 4 bases from V and 0 bases from J, with 16 bases in between. CDR3 length equals 18 residues. Germline assignment: CDR1 MNHEY and CDR2 SMNVEV (reference sequence).

At least ten counts were recorded for this clonotype. CDR3 residues: CASSVLAGDSYEQYF. CDR3 DNA: TGTGCCAGCAGCGTGTTAGCGGGGGACTCCTACGAGCAGTACTTC. The chain carries TRBV9 and TRBJ2-7, with TRBD2 identical over 9 bases. Germline values: CDR1 SGDLS, CDR2 YYNGEE. Unmatched junction bases numbered 3, after V lost 2 bases and J lost 0 bases. The CDR3 spans 15 residues.

This clonotype was seen a few times. V is TRBV5-1 and J is TRBJ1-4; TRBD1 matches at 12 bases. J gave up 8 bases and V 4 bases, and 3 bases lay outside the gene matches. Germline V CDR1 and CDR2: SGHRS, YFSETQ. The CDR3 length is 14 residues. This CDR3 is CASSVGQGAEKLFF. DNA for the CDR3: TGCGCCAGCAGCGTGGGACAGGGGGCCGAAAAACTGTTTTTT.

This clonotype has a handful of counts. CDR3 in amino acids: CASSASGDNEQFF. The CDR3 DNA reads as TGTGCCAGCAGTGCTAGCGGGGACAATGAGCAGTTCTTC. V usage is TRBV28 and J usage is TRBJ2-1, with 9 bases fitting TRBD2. Germline V gene data show CDR1 as MDHEN and CDR2 as SYDVKM. The junction had 1 base not matched to a gene; V was cut back by 5 bases and J by 5 bases. This CDR3 is 13 amino acids long.

This clonotype was seen a handful of times. The chain combines TRBV7-2 with TRBJ2-1, with a weak D call TRBD2 (6 bases). This CDR3 has 17 residues. Trimming removed 0 bases at V and 8 bases at J, with 20 bases between. The germline gives CDR1 SGHTA, CDR2 FQGNSA. The CDR3 loop is CASSLASPGALGYEQFF. The CDR3 coding sequence is TGTGCCAGCAGCTTAGCGTCCCCGGGAGCCCTCGGGTATGAGCAGTTCTTC.

This clonotype was found many times. The chain recombines TRBV11-2 with TRBJ2-1; 11 bases fit TRBD2. The CDR3 is 14 residues long. V trimming: 3 bases; J trimming: 8 bases; junction bases outside the gene matches: 3. CDR1 SGHAT and CDR2 FQNNGV come from the germline V gene. The CDR3 reads CASSFSGGAYEQFF. Written as DNA, the CDR3 is TGTGCCAGCAGCTTTAGCGGGGGGGCCTATGAGCAGTTCTTC.

In its sample, this clonotype was seen a few times. V is TRBV4-3 and J is TRBJ1-2; 11 positions agree with TRBD1. Trimming removed 1 base from V and 3 bases from J; junction bases left unmatched: 1. Germline assignment: CDR1 LGHNA and CDR2 YSLEER. This CDR3 is 15 amino acids long. CDR3 residues: CASSQGDRGYYGYTF. CDR3 DNA sequence: TGCGCCAGCAGCCAAGGGGACAGGGGGTACTATGGCTACACCTTC.

This clonotype has at least ten counts. This sequence joins TRBV12-3 or TRBV12-4 and TRBJ2-2; no reliable D call. The CDR3 spans 11 residues. V lost 3 bases and J 6 bases, leaving 2 bases between the germline ends. The CDR3 DNA follows: TGTGCCAGCAGTTTTGCCGGGGAGCTGTTTTTT. This codes for CASSFAGELFF.

This chain connects TRBV12-3 or TRBV12-4 to TRBJ1-5; 7 bases map to TRBD1. V lost 6 bases, J lost 7 bases, and 9 bases stayed unmatched. The CDR3 consists of 14 residues. The CDR3 is CASSRQGPRQPQHF. In nucleotides, the CDR3 is TGTGCCAGCAGCAGACAGGGACCGAGGCAGCCCCAGCATTTT.

This clonotype was observed a few times. The gene calls are TRBV18 and TRBJ1-2; 7 nucleotides agree with TRBD1. Germline trimming cut 6 bases from V and 5 bases from J; bases unmatched to any gene: 12. CDR3 length equals 15 residues. CDR1 and CDR2 (germline): KGHSH, LQKENI. CDR3 protein: CASSLPGQQSYGYTF. DNA of the CDR3: TGTGCCAGCTCTCTCCCGGGACAGCAGTCTTATGGCTACACCTTC.

This clonotype was observed at least ten times. The chain couples TRBV2 to TRBJ1-2, with no clear D. CDR3 length equals 13 residues. Germline V gene lookup returns CDR1 SNHLY and CDR2 FYNNEI. Trimming pared 6 bases from V and 4 bases from J, leaving 12 bases between. CDR3 amino acids: CASRQSESYGYTF. Written as DNA, the CDR3 is TGTGCCAGCAGGCAGTCGGAGAGCTATGGCTACACCTTC.